Sequencing of this T cell receptor beta chain was carried out in a study of blood T cells in healthy people across ages. The second PCR ran roughly 7 to 12 cycles with a sample-barcoded 5' primer and J-beta primers. All cDNA molecules were each tagged by a template-switch adaptor with 12 random nucleotides. TCRdb re-analysed the 5' RACE reads in MiXCR, keeping a single row per CDR3 protein. Of 900,000 to 950,000 distinct CDR3 sequences listed, almost 30% are singletons. Peripheral blood samples of roughly 9.8 milliliters were drawn from each donor. Isolation of PBMCs gave at least 7 million cells per sample. The CDR3 consists of 14 residues. CDR1 and CDR2 from the germline V gene are SGDLS and YYNGEE. V lost 4 bases to trimming and J lost 10 bases, with 18 bases between them. In this sample, this clonotype turned up a few times. These data were also reused for a study on T cells of mothers and their children. As that report states: Compared with unrelated pairs, related mother-child pairs had slightly higher, non-significant overlap.

Sequencing input: blood. The genes are TRBV9 and TRBJ2-1; D remains ambiguous. The TCR originated in a middle-aged woman in good health. Here the CDR3 reads CASSPHVTGSEQFF. CDR3 nucleotides: TGTGCCAGCAGCCCCCACGTAACCGGGTCCGAGCAGTTCTTC.